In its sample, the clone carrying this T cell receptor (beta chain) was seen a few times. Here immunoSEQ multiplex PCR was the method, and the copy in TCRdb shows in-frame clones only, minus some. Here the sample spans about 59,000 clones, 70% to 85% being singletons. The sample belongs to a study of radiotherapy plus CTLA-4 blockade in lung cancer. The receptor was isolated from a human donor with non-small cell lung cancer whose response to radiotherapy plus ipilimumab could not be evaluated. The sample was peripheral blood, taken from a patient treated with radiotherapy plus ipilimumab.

CDR3 loop: CASSITGLGNYGYTF. The CDR3 DNA reads as TGTGCCAGCAGTATTACAGGGCTGGGGAACTATGGCTACACCTTC. V is TRBV27 and J is TRBJ1-2, with D possibly being TRBD1 (6 bases). The length of the CDR3 is 15 residues. In germline, CDR1 is MNHEY, CDR2 SMNVEV (reference sequence). V dropped 5 bases and J dropped 2 bases, with 15 bases sitting between them.